This T cell receptor beta chain was documented in a study of CD8 T cells in Susac syndrome. Germline CDR1 is LNHDA and CDR2 is SQIVND (reference sequence). The CDR3 totals 15 residues. Trimming cost V 5 bases and J 0 bases; bases outside gene matches: 6. Reverse transcription of roughly 0.45 to 1 ug RNA was carried out with random hexamers. TCRdb ran MiXCR on the immunoSEQ multiplex PCR reads and lists one entry per CDR3 protein. Among tens of thousands of distinct CDR3 sequences, roughly nine tenths were seen once, and the ten largest hold 0.5% to 0.65%. The sequence derives from a human donor with multiple sclerosis. The V call is TRBV19, the J call TRBJ2-7; 8 nucleotides line up with TRBD1. What was sequenced was CD8+ T cells from PBMCs. The CDR3 region is CASSGRTGSSYEQYF. CDR3 coding DNA: TGTGCCAGTAGTGGGAGGACAGGGAGCTCCTACGAGCAGTACTTC.